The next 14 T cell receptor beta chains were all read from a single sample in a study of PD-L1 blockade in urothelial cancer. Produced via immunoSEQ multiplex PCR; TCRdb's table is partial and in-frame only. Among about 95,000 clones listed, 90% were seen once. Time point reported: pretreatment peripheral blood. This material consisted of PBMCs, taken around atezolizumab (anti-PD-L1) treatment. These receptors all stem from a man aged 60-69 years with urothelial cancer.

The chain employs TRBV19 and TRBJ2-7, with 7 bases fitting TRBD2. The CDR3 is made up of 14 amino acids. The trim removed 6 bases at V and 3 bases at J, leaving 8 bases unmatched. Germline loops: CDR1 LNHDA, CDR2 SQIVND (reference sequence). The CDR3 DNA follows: TGTGCCAGTAGCAGCGCGGGAGCCCACTACGAGCAGTACTTC. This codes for CASSSAGAHYEQYF.

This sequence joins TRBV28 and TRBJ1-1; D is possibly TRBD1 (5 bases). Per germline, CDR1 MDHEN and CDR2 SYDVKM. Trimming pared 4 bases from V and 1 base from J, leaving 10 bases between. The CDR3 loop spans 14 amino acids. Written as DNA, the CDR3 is TGTGCCAGCAGTTCCGGGGGAGGGAACACTGAAGCTTTCTTT. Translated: CASSSGGGNTEAFF.

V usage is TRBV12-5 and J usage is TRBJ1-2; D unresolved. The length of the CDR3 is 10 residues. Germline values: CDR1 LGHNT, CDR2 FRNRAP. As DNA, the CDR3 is TGTCCCAATTTGGGGAGTGGCTACACCTTC. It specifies CPNLGSGYTF.

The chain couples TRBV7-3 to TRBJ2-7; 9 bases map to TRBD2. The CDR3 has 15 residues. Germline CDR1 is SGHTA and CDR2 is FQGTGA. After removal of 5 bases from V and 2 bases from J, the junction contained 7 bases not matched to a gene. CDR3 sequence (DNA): TGTGCCAGCAGCCCTGGAGCGGGGGGTCCCTACGAGCAGTACTTC. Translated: CASSPGAGGPYEQYF. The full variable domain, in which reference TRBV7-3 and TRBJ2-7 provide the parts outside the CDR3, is GAGVSQTPSNKVTEKGKYVELRCDPISGHTALYWYRQSLGQGPEFLIYFQGTGAADDSGLPNDRFFAVRPEGSVSTLKIQRTERGDSAVYLCASSPGAGGPYEQYFGPGTRLTVT.

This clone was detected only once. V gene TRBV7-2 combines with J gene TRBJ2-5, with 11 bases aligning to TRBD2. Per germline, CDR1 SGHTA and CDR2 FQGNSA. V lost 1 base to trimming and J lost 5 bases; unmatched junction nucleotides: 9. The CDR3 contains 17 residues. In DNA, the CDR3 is TGTGCCAGCAGCTTAGGGTTACTAGCGGGAGTAGGGGAGACCCAGTACTTC. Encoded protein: CASSLGLLAGVGETQYF.

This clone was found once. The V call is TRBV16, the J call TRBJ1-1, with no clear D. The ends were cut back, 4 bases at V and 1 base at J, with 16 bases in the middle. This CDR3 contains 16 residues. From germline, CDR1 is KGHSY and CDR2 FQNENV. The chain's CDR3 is CASSPRNTATNTEAFF. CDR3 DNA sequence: TGTGCCAGCAGCCCCCGAAACACAGCCACGAACACTGAAGCTTTCTTT.

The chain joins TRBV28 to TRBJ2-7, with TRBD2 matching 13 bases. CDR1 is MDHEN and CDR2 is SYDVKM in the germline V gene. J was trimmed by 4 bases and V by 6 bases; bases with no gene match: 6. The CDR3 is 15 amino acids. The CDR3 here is CASRRTSGREYEQYF. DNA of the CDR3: TGTGCCAGCAGGCGGACTAGCGGGAGAGAATACGAGCAGTACTTC.

CDR3 region: CASSIDPASGKQYF. The DNA of the CDR3 is TGTGCCAGTAGTATAGATCCGGCTAGCGGGAAGCAGTACTTC. This chain joins TRBV19 and TRBJ2-7, with 9 bases aligning to TRBD2. CDR1 and CDR2 (germline): LNHDA, SQIVND (reference sequence). The CDR3 consists of 14 residues. V lost 0 bases, J lost 8 bases, and 5 bases stayed unmatched.

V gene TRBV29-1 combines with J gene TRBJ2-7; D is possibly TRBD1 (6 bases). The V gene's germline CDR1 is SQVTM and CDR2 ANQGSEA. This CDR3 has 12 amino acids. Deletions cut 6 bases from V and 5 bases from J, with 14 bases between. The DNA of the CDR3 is TGCAGCGTGGGGACATTGAAAGACGAGCAGTACTTC. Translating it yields CSVGTLKDEQYF.

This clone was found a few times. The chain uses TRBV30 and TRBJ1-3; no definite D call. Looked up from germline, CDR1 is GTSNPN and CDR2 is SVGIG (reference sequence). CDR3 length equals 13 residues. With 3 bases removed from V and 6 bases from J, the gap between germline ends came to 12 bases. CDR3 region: CAWRVPGPNTIYF. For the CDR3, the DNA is TGTGCCTGGAGAGTCCCCGGTCCAAACACCATATATTTT.

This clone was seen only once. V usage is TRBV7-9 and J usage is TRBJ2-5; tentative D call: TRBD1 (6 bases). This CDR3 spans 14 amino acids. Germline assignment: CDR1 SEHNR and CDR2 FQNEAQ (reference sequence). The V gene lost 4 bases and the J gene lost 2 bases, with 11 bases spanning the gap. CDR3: CASSSSGQQETQYF. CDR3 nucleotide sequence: TGTGCCAGCAGCTCGTCCGGACAGCAAGAGACCCAGTACTTC.

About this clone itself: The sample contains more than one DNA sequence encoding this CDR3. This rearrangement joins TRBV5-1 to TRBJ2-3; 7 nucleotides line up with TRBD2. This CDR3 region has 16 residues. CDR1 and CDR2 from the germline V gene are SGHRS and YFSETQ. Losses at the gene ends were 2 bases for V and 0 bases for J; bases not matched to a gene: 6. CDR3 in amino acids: CASSLGLAESTDTQYF. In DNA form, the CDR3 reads TGCGCCAGCAGCTTAGGGCTAGCGGAAAGCACAGATACGCAGTATTTT. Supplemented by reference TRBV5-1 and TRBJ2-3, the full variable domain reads KAGVTQTPRYLIKTRGQQVTLSCSPISGHRSVSWYQQTPGQGLQFLFEYFSETQRNKGNFPGRFSGRQFSNSRSEMNVSTLELGDSALYLCASSLGLAESTDTQYFGPGTRLTVL.

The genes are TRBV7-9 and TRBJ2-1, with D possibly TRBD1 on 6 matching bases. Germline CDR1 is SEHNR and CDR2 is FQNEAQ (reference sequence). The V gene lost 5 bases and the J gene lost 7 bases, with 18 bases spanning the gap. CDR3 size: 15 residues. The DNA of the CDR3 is TGTGCCAGCAGCACTGAGGCCGTCAGGGGAAATGAGCAGTTCTTC. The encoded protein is CASSTEAVRGNEQFF.

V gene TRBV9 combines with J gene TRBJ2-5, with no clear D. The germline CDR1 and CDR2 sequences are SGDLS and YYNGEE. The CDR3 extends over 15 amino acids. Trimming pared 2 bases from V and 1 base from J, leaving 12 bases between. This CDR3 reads CASSVDAATQETQYF. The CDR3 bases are TGTGCCAGCAGCGTTGACGCGGCCACCCAAGAGACCCAGTACTTC.